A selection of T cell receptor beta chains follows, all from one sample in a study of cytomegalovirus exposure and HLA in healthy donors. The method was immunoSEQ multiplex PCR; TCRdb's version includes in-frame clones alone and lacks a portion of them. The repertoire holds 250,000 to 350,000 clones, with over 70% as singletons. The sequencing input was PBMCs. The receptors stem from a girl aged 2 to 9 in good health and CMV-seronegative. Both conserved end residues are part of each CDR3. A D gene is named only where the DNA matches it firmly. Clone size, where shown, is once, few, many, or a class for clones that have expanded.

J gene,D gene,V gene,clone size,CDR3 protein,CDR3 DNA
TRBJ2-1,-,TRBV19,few,CASSRFGTYEQFF,TGTGCCAGTAGTAGGTTTGGCACCTATGAGCAGTTCTTC
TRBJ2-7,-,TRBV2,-,CASRGDSHEQYF,TGTGCCAGCAGGGGGGACTCCCACGAGCAGTACTTC
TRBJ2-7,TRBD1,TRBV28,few,CASSPPGQGQLGEQYF,TGTGCCAGCAGTCCACCGGGACAGGGGCAGTTGGGCGAGCAGTACTTC
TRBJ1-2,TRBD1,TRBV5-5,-,CASSLRQGSNYGYTF,TGTGCCAGCAGCCTAAGACAGGGTTCTAACTATGGCTACACCTTC
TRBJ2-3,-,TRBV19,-,CASSMEERTDTQYF,TGTGCCAGTAGTATGGAGGAGCGCACAGATACGCAGTATTTT
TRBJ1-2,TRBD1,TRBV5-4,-,CASSLGQGFPLRYGYTF,TGTGCCAGCAGCTTGGGACAGGGGTTTCCGCTCCGATATGGCTACACCTTC
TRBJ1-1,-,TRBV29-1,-,CSVEGGDTEAFF,TGCAGCGTTGAAGGGGGGGACACTGAAGCTTTCTTT
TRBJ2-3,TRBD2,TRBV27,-,CASAQSGGSTDTQYF,TGTGCCAGCGCACAAAGCGGGGGGAGCACAGATACGCAGTATTTT
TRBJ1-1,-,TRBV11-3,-,CASSWAPNTEAFF,TGTGCCAGCAGCTGGGCACCGAACACTGAAGCTTTCTTT
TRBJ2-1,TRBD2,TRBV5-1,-,CASSSQGLAHFF,TGCGCCAGCAGCAGTCAGGGACTAGCCCATTTCTTC
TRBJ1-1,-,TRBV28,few,CASSPRPAGSTEAFF,TGTGCCAGCAGTCCTCGTCCCGCGGGTAGCACTGAAGCTTTCTTT
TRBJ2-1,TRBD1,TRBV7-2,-,CASSLGGQGRGEQFF,TGTGCCAGCAGCCTTGGGGGACAGGGGCGCGGTGAGCAGTTCTTC
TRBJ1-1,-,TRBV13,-,CASSLGQMNTEAFF,TGTGCCAGCAGCTTAGGACAGATGAACACTGAAGCTTTCTTT
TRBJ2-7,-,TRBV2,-,CASLTGFSYEQYF,TGTGCCTCCCTCACGGGGTTCTCCTACGAGCAGTACTTC
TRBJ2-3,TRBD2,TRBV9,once,CASSGSGGNTDTQYF,TGTGCCAGCAGCGGTAGCGGGGGAAACACAGATACGCAGTATTTT
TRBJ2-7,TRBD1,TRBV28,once,CASSLAPGTGKNEQYF,TGTGCCAGCAGTTTAGCCCCAGGGACAGGGAAAAACGAGCAGTACTTC
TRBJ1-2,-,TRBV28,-,CASSFLGGGNYGYTF,TGTGCCAGCAGTTTTTTGGGGGGAGGTAACTATGGCTACACCTTC
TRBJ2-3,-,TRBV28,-,CASRKPRDNLWTDTQYF,TGTGCCAGCAGGAAACCACGGGACAACCTTTGGACAGATACGCAGTATTTT
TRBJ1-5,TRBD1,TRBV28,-,CASNWGTGGTSGNQPQHF,TGTGCCAGCAACTGGGGGACAGGGGGGACCAGCGGCAATCAGCCCCAGCATTTT
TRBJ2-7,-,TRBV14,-,CASSQVGLSVEQYF,TGTGCCAGCAGCCAAGTGGGACTTTCTGTCGAGCAGTACTTC
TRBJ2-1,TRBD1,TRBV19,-,CASSMTGGSYNEQFF,TGTGCCAGTAGTATGACAGGGGGATCCTACAATGAGCAGTTCTTC
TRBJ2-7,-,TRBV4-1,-,CASSHMTQGYEQYF,TGCGCCAGCAGCCATATGACCCAGGGATACGAGCAGTACTTC
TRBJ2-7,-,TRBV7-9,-,CASSLGQRYEQYF,TGTGCCAGCAGCTTAGGGCAGCGGTACGAGCAGTACTTC
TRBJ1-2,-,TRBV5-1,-,CASSEAGGYGYTF,TGCGCCAGCAGCGAGGCGGGGGGCTATGGCTACACCTTC
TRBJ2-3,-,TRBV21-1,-,CASGQGWALAGLTDTQYF,TGTGCCAGCGGACAGGGATGGGCACTAGCGGGACTCACAGATACGCAGTATTTT
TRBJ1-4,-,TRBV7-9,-,CASSPSPLRGEKLFF,TGTGCCAGCAGCCCCAGCCCGTTACGCGGTGAAAAACTGTTTTTT
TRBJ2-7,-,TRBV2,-,CASNRDGHEQYF,TGTGCCAGCAACAGGGATGGACACGAGCAGTACTTC
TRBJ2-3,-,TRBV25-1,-,CASSLEGEVTDTQYF,TGTGCCAGCTCCCTGGAAGGGGAAGTAACAGATACGCAGTATTTT
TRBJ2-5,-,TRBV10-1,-,CASSDGGKGTQYF,TGCGCCAGCAGTGATGGAGGGAAAGGGACCCAGTACTTC
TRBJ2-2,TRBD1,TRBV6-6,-,CASSFQGAGELFF,TGTGCCAGCAGTTTCCAGGGGGCCGGGGAGCTGTTTTTT
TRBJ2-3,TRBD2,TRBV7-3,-,CASSSSSGRADTQYF,TGTGCCAGCAGTTCGTCGAGCGGGAGGGCAGATACGCAGTATTTT
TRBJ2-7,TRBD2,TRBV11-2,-,CASSLGPIWDYQLYEQYF,TGTGCCAGCAGCTTGGGCCCGATTTGGGACTACCAGCTCTACGAGCAGTACTTC
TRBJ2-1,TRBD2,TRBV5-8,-,CASSLGLAAEYNEQFF,TGTGCCAGCAGCTTGGGTCTAGCGGCCGAATACAATGAGCAGTTCTTC
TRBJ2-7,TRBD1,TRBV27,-,CASRPRTGLAYEQYF,TGTGCCAGCAGACCTAGGACAGGGTTGGCCTACGAGCAGTACTTC
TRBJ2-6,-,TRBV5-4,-,CASSLGAGIGSGANVLTF,TGTGCCAGCAGCTTGGGAGCAGGGATAGGCTCTGGGGCCAACGTCCTGACTTTC
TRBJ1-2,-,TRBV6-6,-,CASSWDSLSGYTF,TGTGCCAGCAGTTGGGACTCCCTTTCTGGCTACACCTTC
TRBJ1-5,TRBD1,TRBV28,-,CASRWTGRKCQPQHF,TGTGCCAGCAGATGGACAGGGAGAAAATGTCAGCCCCAGCATTTT
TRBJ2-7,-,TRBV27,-,CASSYSRIGYEQYF,TGTGCCAGCAGTTACAGCCGTATTGGGTACGAGCAGTACTTC
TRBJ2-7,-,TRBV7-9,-,CASSLEEGRSYEQYF,TGTGCCAGCAGCTTGGAAGAGGGCCGATCCTACGAGCAGTACTTC
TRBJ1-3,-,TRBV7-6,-,CASSLGTVRTIYF,TGTGCCAGCAGCTTAGGGACAGTCCGCACCATATATTTT
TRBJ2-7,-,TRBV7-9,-,CASSLDAGRPYEQYF,TGTGCCAGCAGCTTAGACGCGGGGCGACCCTACGAGCAGTACTTC
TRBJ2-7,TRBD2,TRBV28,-,CASSPPGTSGLYEQYF,TGTGCCAGCAGTCCTCCGGGGACTAGCGGCCTATACGAGCAGTACTTC
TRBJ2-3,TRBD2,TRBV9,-,CASSVGVREGPNHTQYF,TGTGCCAGCAGCGTAGGTGTGCGGGAGGGCCCCAACCATACGCAGTATTTT
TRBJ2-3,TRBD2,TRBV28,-,CASSRGLAGETDTQYF,TGTGCCAGCAGCCGCGGACTAGCGGGGGAGACAGATACGCAGTATTTT